This T cell receptor (beta chain) comes out of a study of OX40 agonist ivuxolimab in advanced cancers. Study summary: Patients were dosed intravenously with ivuxolimab at 0.01 to 10 mg/kg every 2 weeks. Partial responses, seen in three patients, involved one hepatocellular carcinoma and two cutaneous melanomas. The study, taken as a whole, reports: Low normalized T-cell clonal expansion was also seen in some nonresponders.

People who had autoimmune disease history or systemic immunosuppression were excluded. Data came from immunoSEQ multiplex PCR; TCRdb stores just in-frame clones and leaves some out. This table holds some 19,000 clones, 85% to 90% found once. The CDR3 totals 13 residues. Trimming removed 4 bases from V and 2 bases from J, with 9 bases in between. CDR1 and CDR2 from the germline V gene are SGHDN and FVKESK. As regards this clone: Antigen unknown.

The sequence derives from an adult with an advanced solid tumor such as melanoma, head and neck, liver or kidney cancer. The V and J genes are TRBV14 and TRBJ2-7, with D uncertain. The sample here was CD4+ or CD8+ T cells sorted from blood, taken in a trial of the OX40 agonist ivuxolimab. The CDR3 nucleotides read TGTGCCAGCAGCCCGACCCGTACCTACGAGCAGTACTTC. This sequence encodes CASSPTRTYEQYF.